The 5 T cell receptor beta chains below come from one sample, sequenced in a study of T cells in Graves' hyperthyroidism and ophthalmopathy. The investigators amplified TCR beta CDR3 regions from RNA transcripts. HTBI primers drove first-round RT-PCR of the TCR CDR3. TCRdb re-called the multiplex PCR reads with MiXCR, one entry per CDR3 protein. This table holds around 200,000 distinct CDR3 sequences, around 18% found once. The source material was blood. The receptors shown here come from a middle-aged man with Graves' hyperthyroidism.

This clonotype occurred many times. Here the CDR3 reads CASSRRPADEKLFF. The CDR3 nucleotides are TGTGCCAGCAGCCGCAGGCCGGCGGATGAAAAACTGTTTTTT. The rearrangement uses TRBV7-9 and TRBJ1-4; no firm D call. V gave up 5 bases and J gave up 6 bases, with 13 bases separating them. Germline values: CDR1 SEHNR, CDR2 FQNEAQ (reference sequence). This CDR3 region has 14 residues.

The chain joins TRBV6-1 to TRBJ2-7; TRBD2 is a possible D gene (5 bases). This CDR3 region has 14 residues. Germline V lookup: CDR1 MNHNS, CDR2 SASEGT. The germline V and J ends were trimmed by 7 bases and 0 bases, with 13 bases remaining between them. CDR3 in amino acids: CASIAPGSSYEQYF. The CDR3 DNA is TGTGCCAGCATAGCGCCGGGGAGCTCCTACGAGCAGTACTTC.

Ten or more counts support this clonotype. J is TRBJ1-1 and V is TRBV3-1, with a tentative D call TRBD1 (6 bases). Germline values: CDR1 LGHDT, CDR2 YNNKEL (reference sequence). The CDR3 runs 15 residues. V lost 3 bases and J 1 base, leaving 12 bases between the germline ends. CDR3 amino acids: CASSHWTAWNTEAFF. In DNA, the CDR3 is TGTGCCAGCAGCCACTGGACAGCGTGGAACACTGAAGCTTTCTTT.

On this clonotype: At one boundary the junction diverges from the germline segment, which might be a read error. The genes are TRBV11-2 and TRBJ2-3; either TRBD1 or TRBD2 may supply D (5 bases each). CDR3 length: 14 residues. Germline values: CDR1 SGHAT, CDR2 FQNNGV. CDR3 bases: TGTGCCAGCAACTTAATCCAGGGAGCAGATACGCTGTATTTT. It specifies CASNLIQGADTLYF.

This clonotype occurred many times. The chain carries TRBV5-6 and TRBJ2-7; D is undetermined. CDR1 and CDR2 (germline): SGHDT, YYEEEE. Trimming removed 0 bases from V and 1 base from J, with 11 bases in between. The CDR3 covers 15 residues. CDR3 bases: TGTGCCAGCAGCTTGGGTATTGCGGTTTCCTACGAGCAGTACTTC. Its protein is CASSLGIAVSYEQYF.